The 32 T cell receptor beta chains below were found in one sample sequenced in a study of early T cells in non-severe SARS-CoV-2 infection. MiXCR, run by TCRdb on the 5' RACE reads, gives a single entry per CDR3 protein. The sample comprises around 25,000 distinct CDR3 sequences, roughly 3% of which are singletons, and 0.72% rests with the top ten. Input material: whole blood. The receptors were sampled from an adult who was a healthcare worker with PCR-confirmed SARS-CoV-2 infection or an uninfected control (not recorded which).

This clonotype was recorded at least ten times. This chain uses TRBV11-2 with TRBJ2-2; D remains ambiguous. Germline V gives CDR1 SGHAT, CDR2 FQNNGV. This CDR3 spans 11 amino acids. Trimming left V 11 bases short and J 6 bases short, with 10 bases between. The CDR3 coding sequence is TGTGCCCAAAGGAATGCCGGGGAGCTGTTTTTT. Amino acid sequence: CAQRNAGELFF.

This clonotype came up many times. This chain uses TRBV7-6 with TRBJ2-5; D not certain. CDR3 length: 11 residues. Germline CDR1 reads SGHVS; CDR2 reads FNYEAQ. V was cut by 4 bases and J by 5 bases, with 5 bases left in between. CDR3 sequence reads: CASSSRETQYF. In nucleotides, the CDR3 is TGTGCCAGCAGCTCCAGGGAGACCCAGTACTTC. The full variable domain, completed using reference TRBV7-6 and TRBJ2-5, is GAGVSQSPRYKVTKRGQDVALRCDPISGHVSLYWYRQALGQGPEFLTYFNYEAQQDKSGLPNDRFSAERPEGSISTLTIQRTEQRDSAMYRCASSSRETQYFGPGTRLLVL.

The chain links TRBV7-3 to TRBJ2-7; 9 nucleotides line up with TRBD2. V shed 8 bases and J 9 bases; nucleotides not matched to a gene: 17. Germline V gene sequence: CDR1 SGHTA, CDR2 FQGTGA. The CDR3 has 15 amino acids. The CDR3 DNA follows: TGTGCCAGCCAAAACCTAGCGGGGTCCTTTCCGTGGCAGTACGTC. This codes for CASQNLAGSFPWQYV.

This clonotype was observed at least ten times. The CDR3 loop reads CAWSASPGTINYGYTF. In DNA form, the CDR3 reads TGTGCCTGGAGTGCCTCGCCCGGGACGATTAACTATGGCTACACCTTC. The chain carries TRBV30 and TRBJ1-2; D may be TRBD1 (5 bases). Germline V gene sequence: CDR1 GTSNPN, CDR2 SVGIG (reference sequence). The CDR3 contains 16 residues. V was trimmed by 1 base and J by 1 base, leaving 16 bases between them.

In this sample, this clonotype turned up many times. V is TRBV6-5 and J is TRBJ1-1, with D unresolved. Trimming took off 2 bases at V and 8 bases at J, with 12 bases between the two ends. Per germline, CDR1 MNHEY and CDR2 SVGAGI. CDR3 length: 13 amino acids. CDR3 in amino acids: CASSYAGTSEAFF. Here the CDR3 DNA reads TGTGCCAGCAGTTACGCGGGAACCTCCGAAGCTTTCTTT.

The chain uses TRBV6-6 and TRBJ2-7; TRBD1 might be the D (6 bases). The germline CDR1 and CDR2 sequences are MNHNY and SVGAGI (reference sequence). The CDR3 contains 14 residues. V shed 5 bases and J shed 2 bases, with 13 bases lying between them. This CDR3 reads CASSGGHRTYEQYV. CDR3 sequence (DNA): TGTGCCAGCAGTGGGGGACACCGGACCTACGAGCAGTACGTC.

This clonotype was seen ten or more times. The rearrangement joins TRBV20-1 to TRBJ2-5; 9 bases agree with TRBD2. After removal of 0 bases from V and 5 bases from J, the junction contained 4 bases not matched to a gene. Germline CDR1 and CDR2: DFQATT and SNEGSKA (reference sequence). This CDR3 is built from 14 residues. CDR3 bases: TGCAGTGCTAGAGATCAACTAGCGGGCGAGACCCAGTACTTC. As protein: CSARDQLAGETQYF.

This clonotype was recorded at least ten times. The V gene is TRBV5-5, the J gene TRBJ1-2, with 7 bases that match TRBD1. The CDR3 is 13 residues long. The V and J ends lost 3 bases and 8 bases, in that order; junction bases with no gene match: 7. Germline lookup yields CDR1 SGHKS and CDR2 YYEKEE (reference sequence). CDR3: CASSSGQVIGYTF. The CDR3 DNA follows: TGTGCCAGCAGCTCCGGACAGGTGATCGGCTACACCTTC.

At least ten counts were recorded for this clonotype. This chain links TRBV4-1 with TRBJ1-1, with D unclear. The CDR3 covers 13 residues. Trimming removed 0 bases from V and 10 bases from J, with 12 bases in between. Germline values: CDR1 MGHRA, CDR2 YSYEKL. The CDR3 spells CASSQDPGSRAFF. The CDR3 nucleotides read TGCGCCAGCAGCCAAGATCCGGGTTCTCGAGCTTTCTTT.

This clonotype occurred a few times. The rearrangement links TRBV11-2 to TRBJ2-7; unclear D gene. The CDR3 loop spans 13 amino acids. Germline V gives CDR1 SGHAT, CDR2 FQNNGV. V lost 4 bases, J lost 3 bases, and 10 bases lay in between. The CDR3, as DNA: TGTGCCAGCAGCTCCCCCCGAAGCTACGAGCAGTACGTC. It codes for CASSSPRSYEQYV.

This clonotype occurred many times. This CDR3 reads CASSLEPTLNSPLHF. The DNA for the CDR3 is TGTGCCAGCAGCTTAGAACCCACCCTGAATTCACCCCTCCACTTT. The J gene is TRBJ1-6, the V gene TRBV7-2, with D unclear. The V end was cut by 1 base, the J end by 7 bases, with 11 bases between. This CDR3 comprises 15 residues. Looked up from germline, CDR1 is SGHTA and CDR2 is FQGNSA.

The sample holds many counts of this clonotype. This chain joins TRBV20-1 and TRBJ2-3; D could derive from TRBD1 or TRBD2 (6 bases each). The CDR3 runs 14 residues. V lost 6 bases to trimming and J lost 3 bases, with 16 bases between them. CDR1 DFQATT and CDR2 SNEGSKA come from the germline V gene (reference sequence). CDR3 coding DNA: TGCAGTGCCAAGCTAAGGGGGGTGACAGATACGCAGTATTTT. Translating it yields CSAKLRGVTDTQYF.

This clonotype was recorded many times. CDR3 amino acids: CASSYSETRGGNNEQFF. CDR3 sequence (DNA): TGTGCCAGCAGTTACTCGGAAACCCGGGGGGGGAACAATGAGCAGTTCTTC. The V and J genes are TRBV6-5 and TRBJ2-1; 8 nucleotides match TRBD2. V lost 0 bases and J lost 5; bases outside the gene matches: 9. CDR1 MNHEY and CDR2 SVGAGI come from the germline V gene. This CDR3 is built from 17 residues.

CDR3 in DNA: TGCGCCAGCAGCTTGCAGCGGGGGGCCACAGATACGCAGTATTTT. Translated: CASSLQRGATDTQYF. The J gene is TRBJ2-3, the V gene TRBV5-1; 9 nucleotides match TRBD2. This CDR3 is 15 amino acids long. Losses at the gene ends were 1 base for V and 2 bases for J; bases not matched to a gene: 2. Germline V gene lookup returns CDR1 SGHRS and CDR2 YFSETQ.

This clonotype came up many times. The CDR3 nucleotides are TGTGCCTGGAGTGTCAGCGGTTCTGATGGCTACACCTTC. Translated, it gives CAWSVSGSDGYTF. The chain joins TRBV30 to TRBJ1-2; no firm D call. V was clipped by 0 bases and J by 6 bases, with 11 bases between them. The CDR3 sequence is 13 residues long. CDR1 GTSNPN and CDR2 SVGIG come from the germline V gene (reference sequence).

This clonotype was seen at least ten times. This sequence joins TRBV11-2 and TRBJ2-5; weak D call: TRBD1 (5 bases). V lost 5 bases to trimming and J lost 2 bases, with 9 bases between them. This CDR3 contains 13 residues. Germline-derived CDR1 and CDR2 are SGHAT and FQNNGV. The CDR3 spells CASSQDRQETQYF. CDR3 coding DNA: TGTGCCAGCAGCCAAGACAGACAAGAGACCCAGTACTTC.

This clonotype was counted many times. This rearrangement joins TRBV10-3 to TRBJ1-5, with TRBD1 matching over 9 bases. J was trimmed by 6 bases and V by 8 bases; bases with no gene match: 5. Per the germline V gene, CDR1 is ENHRY and CDR2 is SYGVKD. CDR3 length equals 13 residues. The CDR3 region has the DNA TGTGCCATCGGGACAGGGAAGGGTCAGCCCCAGCATTTT. Protein product: CAIGTGKGQPQHF.

The V and J genes are TRBV29-1 and TRBJ2-5, with D unclear. The CDR3 covers 15 residues. Germline V gene data show CDR1 as SQVTM and CDR2 as ANQGSEA. Trimming pared 3 bases from V and 5 bases from J, leaving 19 bases between. The chain's CDR3 is CSVDGRKGMRETQYF. The CDR3 DNA is TGCAGCGTTGATGGGCGAAAGGGTATGAGGGAGACCCAGTACTTC.

Ten or more counts support this clonotype. The gene calls are TRBV20-1 and TRBJ2-5; 10 bases line up with TRBD1. The germline gives CDR1 DFQATT, CDR2 SNEGSKA (reference sequence). The ends lost 5 bases at V and 3 bases at J; junction bases unmatched: 9. The CDR3 is 15 amino acids. DNA for the CDR3: TGCAGTGCTGATCCCCGGGACAGGGGAGAAGAGACCCAGTACTTC. It yields the protein CSADPRDRGEETQYF.

This chain links TRBV3-1 with TRBJ2-3; a possible D gene is TRBD2 (5 bases). V was trimmed by 2 bases and J by 5 bases, leaving 11 bases between them. The germline CDR1 and CDR2 sequences are LGHDT and YNNKEL (reference sequence). The CDR3 loop spans 14 amino acids. This chain's CDR3 is CASSQSGIGDTQYF. DNA of the CDR3: TGTGCCAGCAGCCAATCCGGGATAGGAGATACGCAGTATTTT.

This clonotype has at least ten counts. This rearrangement joins TRBV6-1 to TRBJ2-1; D gene uncertain. The CDR3 length is 12 residues. V lost 6 bases and J 5 bases, leaving 8 bases between the germline ends. CDR1 is MNHNS, CDR2 SASEGT, per germline. The CDR3: CASRYNDNEQFF. In DNA, the CDR3 is TGTGCCAGCAGATACAATGACAATGAGCAGTTCTTC.

This clonotype was seen ten or more times. The V call is TRBV18, the J call TRBJ1-1; no firm D call. The CDR3 runs to 14 residues. V was pared by 8 bases and J by 1 base, with 14 bases between. Germline CDR1 reads KGHSH; CDR2 reads LQKENI. The CDR3 loop is CASPGIPPNTEAFF. CDR3 in DNA: TGTGCCAGCCCGGGAATTCCACCGAACACTGAAGCTTTCTTT.

There are many counts of this clonotype. The chain has TRBV6-1 and TRBJ2-5; possibly TRBD1 for D (5 bases). CDR1 MNHNS and CDR2 SASEGT come from the germline V gene. V dropped 6 bases and J dropped 4 bases, with 15 bases sitting between them. The CDR3 extends over 14 amino acids. The CDR3 sequence is CASRVKGFPETQYF. The CDR3 DNA follows: TGTGCCAGCAGGGTTAAGGGGTTCCCAGAGACCCAGTACTTC.

This clonotype was picked up many times. The chain recombines TRBV5-4 with TRBJ2-5; TRBD2 matches at 9 bases. Germline V lookup: CDR1 SGHNT, CDR2 YYREEE (reference sequence). The junction had 3 bases not matched to a gene; V was cut back by 0 bases and J by 3 bases. The CDR3 loop spans 15 amino acids. In nucleotides, the CDR3 is TGTGCCAGCAGCTTGGCGGCTAGCGGGAAAGAGACCCAGTACTTC. This sequence encodes CASSLAASGKETQYF.

This clonotype occurred many times. This chain links TRBV12-3 or TRBV12-4 with TRBJ1-6, with D perhaps TRBD1 (6 bases). With 10 bases removed from V and 4 bases from J, the gap between germline ends came to 11 bases. The CDR3 runs to 13 residues. The CDR3 region has the DNA TGTGCCATGGGGGCCGGGTATAATTCACCCCTCCACTTT. It codes for CAMGAGYNSPLHF.

Of note for this clonotype: A read error may produce the germline difference seen at one junction end. The chain is built from TRBV3-1 and TRBJ2-5; the D call may be TRBD1 or TRBD2 (6 bases each). Germline CDR1 is LGHDT and CDR2 is YNNKEL (reference sequence). The CDR3 runs to 13 residues. CDR3 protein: CASSQDPSRGRHF. CDR3 nucleotide sequence: TGTGCCAGCAGCCAAGATCCCTCGAGGGGGAGGCACTTC.

This clonotype was picked up many times. The J gene is TRBJ2-1, the V gene TRBV20-1; 8 positions agree with TRBD1. Per germline, CDR1 DFQATT and CDR2 SNEGSKA (reference sequence). After removal of 4 bases from V and 4 bases from J, the junction contained 9 bases not matched to a gene. This CDR3 comprises 15 residues. The CDR3 DNA reads TGCAGTGCTATACACAGGGGGTCGGGGTACAATGAGCAGTTCTTC. It yields the protein CSAIHRGSGYNEQFF.

This clonotype qualifies as medium-sized (0.01 to 0.1%). The rearrangement uses TRBV5-1 and TRBJ1-6; no clear D. The germline V gene encodes CDR1 SGHRS and CDR2 YFSETQ. CDR3 size: 15 residues. The V and J ends lost 4 bases and 8 bases respectively, with 16 bases between them. CDR3 sequence (DNA): TGCGCCAGCAGCAAGTTCTCGGGAAATGATTCACCCCTCCACTTT. Its translation is CASSKFSGNDSPLHF.

This clonotype was detected ten times or more. V usage is TRBV10-2 and J usage is TRBJ2-1, with 10 bases aligning to TRBD1. The V segment lost 3 bases and the J segment 7 bases; nucleotides outside the gene matches: 9. The germline CDR1 and CDR2 sequences are WSHSY and SAAADI. The length of the CDR3 is 16 residues. In DNA form, the CDR3 reads TGCGCCAGCAGTGACCGGGGGACAGGGGTGGGGAATGAGCAGTTCTTC. Translation gives CASSDRGTGVGNEQFF.

This clonotype was observed many times. This chain uses TRBV20-1 with TRBJ1-5; D gene ambiguous. The CDR3 runs to 15 residues. Trimming left V 1 base short and J 1 base short, with 11 bases between. CDR1 DFQATT and CDR2 SNEGSKA come from the germline V gene (reference sequence). This CDR3 is CSARADGRSNQPQHF. In DNA, the CDR3 is TGCAGTGCTAGAGCAGACGGGAGGAGCAATCAGCCCCAGCATTTT.

This clonotype was observed many times. The rearrangement joins TRBV20-1 to TRBJ1-4; no definite D call. Trimming stripped 6 bases from V and 13 bases from J, with 15 bases between. Looked up from germline, CDR1 is DFQATT and CDR2 is SNEGSKA (reference sequence). CDR3 size: 11 residues. CDR3 nucleotides: TGCAGTGCCCGTAGGACCAAAGGACTGTTTTTT. It is translated as CSARRTKGLFF.

This clonotype was counted many times. CDR3 sequence: CASGGDSYEQYV. The CDR3 bases are TGTGCCAGCGGGGGGGATTCGTACGAGCAGTACGTC. The V and J genes are TRBV28 and TRBJ2-7; 7 bases align to TRBD2. This CDR3 region has 12 residues. The germline V gene has CDR1 MDHEN and CDR2 SYDVKM. The junction had 5 bases not matched to a gene; V was cut back by 8 bases and J by 4 bases.